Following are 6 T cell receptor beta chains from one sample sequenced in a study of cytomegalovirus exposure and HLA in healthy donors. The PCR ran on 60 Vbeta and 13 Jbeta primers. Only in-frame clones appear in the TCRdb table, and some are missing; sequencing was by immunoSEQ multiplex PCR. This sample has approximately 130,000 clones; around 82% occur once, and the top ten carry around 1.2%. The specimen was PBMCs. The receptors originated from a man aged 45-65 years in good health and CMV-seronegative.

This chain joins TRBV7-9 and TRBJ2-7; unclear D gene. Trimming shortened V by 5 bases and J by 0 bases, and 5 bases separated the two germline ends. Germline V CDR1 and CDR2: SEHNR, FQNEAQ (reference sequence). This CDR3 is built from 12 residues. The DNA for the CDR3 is TGTGCCAGCAGCCAATCCTCCTACGAGCAGTACTTC. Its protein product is CASSQSSYEQYF.

The CDR3 sequence: CASSLVSGLADTQYF. The CDR3 DNA sequence: TGTGCCAGCAGCTTAGTATCAGGGCTGGCAGATACGCAGTATTTT. The J gene is TRBJ2-3, the V gene TRBV11-2; TRBD1 is a possible D gene (5 bases). The CDR3 is made up of 15 amino acids. The V gene's germline CDR1 is SGHAT and CDR2 FQNNGV. V lost 1 base and J lost 4, with 12 bases in between.

This CDR3 reads CASSVSSANEQFF. The CDR3 nucleotides read TGCGCCAGCAGTGTTTCTAGCGCCAATGAGCAGTTCTTC. The chain carries TRBV10-1 and TRBJ2-1; perhaps TRBD2 as D (6 bases). CDR1 is WNHNN, CDR2 SYGVQD, per germline (reference sequence). V was shortened by 4 bases and J by 6 bases, with 10 bases between the two germline ends. The CDR3 length is 13 residues.

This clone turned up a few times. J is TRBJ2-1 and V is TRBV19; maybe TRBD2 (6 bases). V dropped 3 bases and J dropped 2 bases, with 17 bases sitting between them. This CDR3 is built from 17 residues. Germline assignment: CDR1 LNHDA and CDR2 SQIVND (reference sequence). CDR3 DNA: TGTGCCAGTAGTATCGGCGGGGCAGGGAGAACCTACAATGAGCAGTTCTTC. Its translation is CASSIGGAGRTYNEQFF.

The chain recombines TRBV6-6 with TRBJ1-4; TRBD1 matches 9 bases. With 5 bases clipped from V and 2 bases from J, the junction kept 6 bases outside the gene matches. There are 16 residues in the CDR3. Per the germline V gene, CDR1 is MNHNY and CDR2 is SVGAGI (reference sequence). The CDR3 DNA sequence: TGTGCCAGCAGTCGCACAGGGGGCTCGACTAATGAAAAACTGTTTTTT. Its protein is CASSRTGGSTNEKLFF.

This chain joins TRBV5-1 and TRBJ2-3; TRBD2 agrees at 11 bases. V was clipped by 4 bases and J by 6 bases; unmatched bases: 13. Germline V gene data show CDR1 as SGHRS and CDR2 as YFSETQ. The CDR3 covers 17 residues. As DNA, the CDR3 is TGCGCCAGCAGCGTACAGGGACTAGCGGCTCCGTGGGATACGCAGTATTTT. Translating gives CASSVQGLAAPWDTQYF. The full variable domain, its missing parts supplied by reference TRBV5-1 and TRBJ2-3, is KAGVTQTPRYLIKTRGQQVTLSCSPISGHRSVSWYQQTPGQGLQFLFEYFSETQRNKGNFPGRFSGRQFSNSRSEMNVSTLELGDSALYLCASSVQGLAAPWDTQYFGPGTRLTVL.